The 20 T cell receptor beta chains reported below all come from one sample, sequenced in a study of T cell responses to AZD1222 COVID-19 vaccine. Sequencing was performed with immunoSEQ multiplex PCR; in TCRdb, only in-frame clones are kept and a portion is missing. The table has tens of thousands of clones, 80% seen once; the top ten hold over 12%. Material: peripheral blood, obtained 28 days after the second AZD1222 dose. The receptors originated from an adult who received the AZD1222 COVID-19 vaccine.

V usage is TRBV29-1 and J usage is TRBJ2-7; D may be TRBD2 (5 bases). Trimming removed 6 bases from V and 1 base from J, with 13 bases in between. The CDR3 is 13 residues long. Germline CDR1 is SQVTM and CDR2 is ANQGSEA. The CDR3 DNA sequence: TGCAGCGTCAGGTGGGGAGTTTCCTACGAGCAGTACTTC. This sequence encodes CSVRWGVSYEQYF.

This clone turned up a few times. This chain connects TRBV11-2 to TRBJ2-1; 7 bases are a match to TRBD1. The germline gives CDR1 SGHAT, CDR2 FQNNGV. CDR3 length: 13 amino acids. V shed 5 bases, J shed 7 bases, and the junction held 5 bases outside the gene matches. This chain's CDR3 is CASSQQGSNEQFF. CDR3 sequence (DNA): TGTGCCAGCAGCCAACAGGGGTCGAATGAGCAGTTCTTC.

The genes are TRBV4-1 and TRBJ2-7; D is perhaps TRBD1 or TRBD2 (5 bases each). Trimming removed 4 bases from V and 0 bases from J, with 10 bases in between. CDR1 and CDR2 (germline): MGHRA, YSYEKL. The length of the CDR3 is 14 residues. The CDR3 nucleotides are TGCGCCAGCAGCCCGGGACGCCGCTCCTACGAGCAGTACTTC. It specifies CASSPGRRSYEQYF.

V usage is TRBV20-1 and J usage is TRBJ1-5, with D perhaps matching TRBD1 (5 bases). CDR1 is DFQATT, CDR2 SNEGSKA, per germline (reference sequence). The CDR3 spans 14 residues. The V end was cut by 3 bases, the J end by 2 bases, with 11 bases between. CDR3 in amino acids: CSASGGGGNQPQHF. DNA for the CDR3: TGCAGTGCTAGTGGGGGTGGGGGCAATCAGCCCCAGCATTTT.

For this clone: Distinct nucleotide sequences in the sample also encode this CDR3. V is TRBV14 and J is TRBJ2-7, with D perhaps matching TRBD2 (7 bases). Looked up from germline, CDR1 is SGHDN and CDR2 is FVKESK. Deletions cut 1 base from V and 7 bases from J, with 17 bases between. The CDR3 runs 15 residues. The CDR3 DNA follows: TGTGCCAGCAGCCAAGCCGGCGGGGGCGCTTCAGAGCAGTACTTC. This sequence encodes CASSQAGGGASEQYF. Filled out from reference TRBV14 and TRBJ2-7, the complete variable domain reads EAGVTQFPSHSVIEKGQTVTLRCDPISGHDNLYWYRRVMGKEIKFLLHFVKESKQDESGMPNNRFLAERTGGTYSTLKVQPAELEDSGVYFCASSQAGGGASEQYFGPGTRLTVT.

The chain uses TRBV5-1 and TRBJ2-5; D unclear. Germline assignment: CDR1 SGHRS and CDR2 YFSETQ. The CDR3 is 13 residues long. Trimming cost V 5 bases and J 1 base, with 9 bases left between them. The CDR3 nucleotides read TGCGCCAGCAGTCCAGCGTCCCAAGAGACCCAGTACTTC. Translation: CASSPASQETQYF.

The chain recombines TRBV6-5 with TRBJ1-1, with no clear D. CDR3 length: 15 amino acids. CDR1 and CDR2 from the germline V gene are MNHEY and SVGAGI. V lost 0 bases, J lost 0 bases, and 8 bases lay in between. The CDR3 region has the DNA TGTGCCAGCAGTTACTCTAACTTCATGAACACTGAAGCTTTCTTT. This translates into CASSYSNFMNTEAFF.

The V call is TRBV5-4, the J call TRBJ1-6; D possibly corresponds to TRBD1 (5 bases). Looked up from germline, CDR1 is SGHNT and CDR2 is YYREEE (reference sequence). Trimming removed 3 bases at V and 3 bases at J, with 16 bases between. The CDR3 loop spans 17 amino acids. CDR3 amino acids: CASSYNYGGSYNSPLHF. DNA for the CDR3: TGTGCCAGCAGCTATAATTACGGGGGGAGCTATAATTCACCCCTCCACTTT.

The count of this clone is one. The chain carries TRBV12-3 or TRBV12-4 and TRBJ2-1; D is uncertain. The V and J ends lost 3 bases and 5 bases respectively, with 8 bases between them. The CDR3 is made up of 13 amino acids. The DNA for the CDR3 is TGTGCCAGCAGTTTTGCAGCTAACAATGAGCAGTTCTTC. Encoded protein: CASSFAANNEQFF.

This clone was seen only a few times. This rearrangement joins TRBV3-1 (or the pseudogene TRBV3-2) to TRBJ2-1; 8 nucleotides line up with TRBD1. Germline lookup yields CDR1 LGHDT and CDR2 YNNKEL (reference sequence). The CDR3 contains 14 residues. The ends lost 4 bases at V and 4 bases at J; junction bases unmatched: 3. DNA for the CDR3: TGTGCCAGCAGCCGGGACAGGTCTTACAATGAGCAGTTCTTC. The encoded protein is CASSRDRSYNEQFF.

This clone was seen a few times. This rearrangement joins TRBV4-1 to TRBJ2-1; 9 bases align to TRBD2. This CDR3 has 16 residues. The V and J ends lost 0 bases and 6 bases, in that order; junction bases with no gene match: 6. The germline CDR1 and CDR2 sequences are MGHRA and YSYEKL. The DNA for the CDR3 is TGCGCCAGCAGCCAAGAAGCCGGGACTAGCTTCAATGAGCAGTTCTTC. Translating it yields CASSQEAGTSFNEQFF.

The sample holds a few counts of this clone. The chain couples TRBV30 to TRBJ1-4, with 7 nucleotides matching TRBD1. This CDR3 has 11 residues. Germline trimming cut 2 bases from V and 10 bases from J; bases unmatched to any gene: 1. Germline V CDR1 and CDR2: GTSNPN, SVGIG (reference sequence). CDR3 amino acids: CAWSRQGKLFF. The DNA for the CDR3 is TGTGCCTGGAGTAGACAGGGAAAACTGTTTTTT.

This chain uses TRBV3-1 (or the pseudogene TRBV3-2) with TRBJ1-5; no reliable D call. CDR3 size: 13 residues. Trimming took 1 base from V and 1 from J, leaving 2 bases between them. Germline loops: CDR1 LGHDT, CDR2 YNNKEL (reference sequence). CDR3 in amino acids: CASSQGSNQPQHF. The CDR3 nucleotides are TGTGCCAGCAGCCAAGGCAGCAATCAGCCCCAGCATTTT.

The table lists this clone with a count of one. The chain's CDR3 is CASSTLAGGNYEQYF. The CDR3 DNA sequence: TGTGCCAGCAGTACCCTAGCGGGGGGAAACTACGAGCAGTACTTC. V gene TRBV27 combines with J gene TRBJ2-7; TRBD2 matches at 11 bases. CDR3 size: 15 residues. Germline V CDR1 and CDR2: MNHEY, SMNVEV (reference sequence). V shed 5 bases and J 3 bases; nucleotides not matched to a gene: 6.

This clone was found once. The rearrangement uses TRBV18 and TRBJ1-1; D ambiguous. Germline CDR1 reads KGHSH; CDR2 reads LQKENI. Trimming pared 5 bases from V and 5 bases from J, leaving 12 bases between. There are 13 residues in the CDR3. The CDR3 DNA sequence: TGTGCCAGCTCAGACGTGAGAGGGACTGAAGCTTTCTTT. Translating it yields CASSDVRGTEAFF.

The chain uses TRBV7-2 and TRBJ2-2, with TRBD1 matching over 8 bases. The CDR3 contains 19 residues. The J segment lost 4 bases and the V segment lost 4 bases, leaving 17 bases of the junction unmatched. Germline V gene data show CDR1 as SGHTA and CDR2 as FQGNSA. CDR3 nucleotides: TGTGCCAGCAGCTCCGGCTCATGGACAGGGTATAGGGTCACCGGGGAGCTGTTTTTT. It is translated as CASSSGSWTGYRVTGELFF.

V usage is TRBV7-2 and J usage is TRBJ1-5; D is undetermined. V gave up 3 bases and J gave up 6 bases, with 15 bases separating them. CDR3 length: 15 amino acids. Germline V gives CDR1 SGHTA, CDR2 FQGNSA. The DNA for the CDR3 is TGTGCCAGCAGCTTTGACGCAAAGCAAAGTCAGCCCCAGCATTTT. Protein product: CASSFDAKQSQPQHF. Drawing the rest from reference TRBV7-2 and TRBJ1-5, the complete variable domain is GAGVSQSPSNKVTEKGKDVELRCDPISGHTALYWYRQSLGQGLEFLIYFQGNSAPDKSGLPSDRFSAERTGGSVSTLTIQRTQQEDSAVYLCASSFDAKQSQPQHFGDGTRLSIL.

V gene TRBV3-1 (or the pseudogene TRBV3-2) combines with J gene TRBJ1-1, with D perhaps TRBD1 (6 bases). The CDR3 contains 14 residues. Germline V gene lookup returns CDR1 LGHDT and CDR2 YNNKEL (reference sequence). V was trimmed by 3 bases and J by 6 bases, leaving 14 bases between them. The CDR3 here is CASSQARGQSEAFF. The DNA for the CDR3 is TGTGCCAGCAGCCAGGCCCGAGGACAGTCTGAAGCTTTCTTT.

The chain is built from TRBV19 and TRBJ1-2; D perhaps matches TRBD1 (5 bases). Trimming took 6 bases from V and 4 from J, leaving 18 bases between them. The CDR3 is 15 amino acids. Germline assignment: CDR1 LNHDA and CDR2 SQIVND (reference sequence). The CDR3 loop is CASSTQVVAVYGYTF. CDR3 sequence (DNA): TGTGCCAGTAGCACACAGGTTGTTGCTGTCTATGGCTACACCTTC.

In nucleotides, the CDR3 is TGTGCCAGCAGTTTAATAACTGAACCTGGGGGGCATAGGGCTGAAGCTTTCTTT. It codes for CASSLITEPGGHRAEAFF. V gene TRBV7-2 combines with J gene TRBJ1-1; TRBD1 might be the D (6 bases). This CDR3 spans 18 amino acids. The V gene lost 6 bases and the J gene lost 6 bases, with 29 bases spanning the gap. Per germline, CDR1 SGHTA and CDR2 FQGNSA.